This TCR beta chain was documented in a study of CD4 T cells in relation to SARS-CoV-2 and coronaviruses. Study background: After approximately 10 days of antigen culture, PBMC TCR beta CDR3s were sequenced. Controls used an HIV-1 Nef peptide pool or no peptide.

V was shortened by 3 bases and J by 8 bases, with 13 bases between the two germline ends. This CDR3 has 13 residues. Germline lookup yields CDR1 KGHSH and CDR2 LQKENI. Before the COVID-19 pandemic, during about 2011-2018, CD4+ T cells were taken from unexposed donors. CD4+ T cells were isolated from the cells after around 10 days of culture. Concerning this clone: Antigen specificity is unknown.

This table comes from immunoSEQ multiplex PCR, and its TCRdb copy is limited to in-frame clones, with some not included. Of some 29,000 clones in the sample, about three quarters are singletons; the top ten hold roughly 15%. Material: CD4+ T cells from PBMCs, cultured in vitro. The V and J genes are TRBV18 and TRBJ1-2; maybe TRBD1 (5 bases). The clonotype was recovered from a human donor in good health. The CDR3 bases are TGTGCCAGCTCACCCACAGGCTTGTGGGGCTACACCTTC. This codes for CASSPTGLWGYTF.